This entry describes one TCR beta chain. It has no known antigen specificity. Base qualities were left out, and no much larger clone turns up one base away. Each collaborating institution followed its own protocols to collect whole blood in K2EDTA tubes. For TCRbeta analysis, collaborators shipped samples as frozen whole blood, isolated PBMCs, or DNA extracted from either of those sample types. Trimmed from V: 0 bases; trimmed from J: 1 base; junction bases lacking a gene match: 4. Reading from cysteine to phenylalanine, the CDR3 counts 16 amino acids. Only the CDR3 region is kept as DNA, spanning 48 bases read in frame from base 1. CDR1 and CDR2, looked up from the germline V gene, are SGHRS and YFSETQ. These data come from a study of blood T cell repertoires in COVID-19 (dated by TCRdb to the early 2020s). A note on the overall study: Samples covering the acute and convalescent phases of COVID-19 were provided by collaborators in the United States, Italy and Spain. The material from the prospective study consisted of cDNA or gDNA derived from T cells, B-cell-depleted T cells, or PBMCs. The dataset comprised deeply sampled blood TCRbeta repertoires from subjects exposed to, actively infected with, or recovered from COVID-19. The repertoires were released in a freely available public database intended as a resource for research on the immune response to SARS-CoV-2. Samples were obtained from the ongoing ImmuneRACE study (first 160 participants) and from 1,200 or so subjects provided by 6 global collaborators. A de-identified subject ID, COVID-19 status, age in years and sex were almost always included in the sample metadata. Where available, HLA class I and class II types were taken from metadata supplied by the sample provider and were not determined by assay-based typing.

TCRbeta CDR3 regions were amplified from genomic DNA using the immunoSEQ Assay, a bias-controlled multiplex PCR. For the original study's pipeline: The number of nucleated cells in each sample was estimated from the amplification of reference gene primers within the assay. To quantify the absolute abundance of each unique TCRbeta CDR3 rearrangement, sequence reads were collapsed and filtered. For each sample, productive Simpson clonality was calculated as the square root of Simpson's diversity index over productive rearrangements. TCRdb retrieved this table from immuneACCESS and kept in-frame rearrangements only. Not all clones are present; in checked studies, unresolved V genes account for under half, and no reason is known for the remainder. That table supplies the V and J calls and clone size; D and trimming were determined from the DNA. This sample comprises around 140,000 clones, 60% to 85% of them detected only once. Together, the top ten hold 3.5% to 5.5% of the sample.

General study outcomes and caveats: How much clinical and demographic metadata was included differed by source and by participant, and the metadata was provided uncurated.

Sequenced sample: peripheral blood. The sequence joins TRBV5-1 to TRBJ1-1, and 9 bases in between align with TRBD1. This TCR derives from an elderly woman with active or convalescent COVID-19. The CDR3 region: CASSLATGGRNTEAFF. Read as DNA, the sequence is TGCGCCAGCAGCTTGGCTACAGGGGGCAGGAACACTGAAGCTTTCTTT.